This is a list of T cell receptor beta chains from one sample in a study of beta chain features in type 1 diabetes. Clones were read by immunoSEQ multiplex PCR, and TCRdb kept only the in-frame ones, dropping some. The sample has around 250,000 clones, approximately 20% seen once. The sample was naive CD4+ T cells from blood. Every receptor here comes from a woman between 40 and 55 years old with type 1 diabetes. The CDR3 runs from the conserved cysteine through the conserved F or W. D genes are given only for firm matches. Size values are once, few and many counts, or a class for expanded clones, and some rows have none.

j_call v_call cdr3_length d_call clone_size cdr3_nt cdr3_aa
TRBJ1-1 TRBV7-2 14 TRBD1 NA TGTGCCAGCAGCATTTTCTCAGGGGGCACTGAAGCTTTCTTT CASSIFSGGTEAFF
TRBJ1-5 TRBV7-2 14 NA NA TGTGCCAGCAGCTTAAGCCTGAGCAATCAGCCCCAGCATTTT CASSLSLSNQPQHF
TRBJ2-1 TRBV5-1 15 TRBD1 NA TGCGCCAGCAGCCACCAGGGACAGGGTTTCAGTGAGCAGTTCTTC CASSHQGQGFSEQFF
TRBJ2-1 TRBV10-3 14 TRBD2 NA TGTGCCATCAGGGGAGGGGTCTCCTACAATGAGCAGTTCTTC CAIRGGVSYNEQFF
TRBJ2-5 TRBV7-3 16 TRBD2 NA TGTGCCAGCAGCTTAGGCCTACGGGGGGGCGGGGAGACCCAGTACTTC CASSLGLRGGGETQYF
TRBJ2-5 TRBV9 16 TRBD2 NA TGTGCCAGCAGCGGACCGGGACTAGCGGGGTGGGAGACCCAGTACTTC CASSGPGLAGWETQYF
TRBJ2-1 TRBV6-4 13 NA few TGTGCCAGCAGCGTGGGCTCTAGCGCTGAGCAGTTCTTC CASSVGSSAEQFF
TRBJ2-7 TRBV7-9 14 TRBD1 few TGTGCCAGCACCACCGACAGGGGCAGCCGCGAGCAGTACTTC CASTTDRGSREQYF
TRBJ1-2 TRBV7-8 13 NA few TGTGCCAGCAGCAGAGGTCGTGACTATGGCTACACCTTC CASSRGRDYGYTF
TRBJ1-4 TRBV15 15 TRBD1 few TGTGCCACCAGCACCCCGGGACAGGGAAATGAAAAACTGTTTTTT CATSTPGQGNEKLFF
TRBJ1-1 TRBV30 13 NA few TGTGCCTGGTCCGGGACAACAGGGACGGCCACTTTCTTT CAWSGTTGTATFF
TRBJ2-7 TRBV7-2 15 TRBD2 few TGTGCCAGCAGCTTAGTCGGGACTAGCGTATACGAGCAGTACTTC CASSLVGTSVYEQYF
TRBJ2-1 TRBV19 19 TRBD2 few TGTGCCAGTAGTCCAGGAGGGCTAGCGGGAGGGCCGGTCTACAATGAGCAGTTCTTC CASSPGGLAGGPVYNEQFF
TRBJ2-7 TRBV2 14 TRBD2 NA TGTGCCAGCAGTGAACAAGCGGGGGGGTACGAGCAGTACTTC CASSEQAGGYEQYF
TRBJ1-1 TRBV4-3 14 NA NA TGCGCCAGCAGCCAAGACAGGGGGAACACTGAAGCTTTCTTT CASSQDRGNTEAFF
TRBJ1-3 TRBV7-9 15 NA few TGTGCCTGCAACCGGGACACCGGCTCTGGAAACACCATATATTTT CACNRDTGSGNTIYF